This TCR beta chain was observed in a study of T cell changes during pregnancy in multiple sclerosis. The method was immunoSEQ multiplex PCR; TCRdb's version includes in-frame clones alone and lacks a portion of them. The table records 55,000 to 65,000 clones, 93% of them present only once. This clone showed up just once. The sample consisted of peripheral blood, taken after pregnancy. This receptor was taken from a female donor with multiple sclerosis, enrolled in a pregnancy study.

This CDR3 reads CASSVSGVYEQYF. In nucleotides, the CDR3 is TGTGCCAGCAGCGTCTCAGGGGTCTACGAGCAGTACTTC. V gene TRBV6-5 combines with J gene TRBJ2-7; tentatively, D is TRBD1 (6 bases). This CDR3 spans 13 amino acids. Trimming shortened V by 6 bases and J by 3 bases, and 12 bases separated the two germline ends. In germline, CDR1 is MNHEY, CDR2 SVGAGI.